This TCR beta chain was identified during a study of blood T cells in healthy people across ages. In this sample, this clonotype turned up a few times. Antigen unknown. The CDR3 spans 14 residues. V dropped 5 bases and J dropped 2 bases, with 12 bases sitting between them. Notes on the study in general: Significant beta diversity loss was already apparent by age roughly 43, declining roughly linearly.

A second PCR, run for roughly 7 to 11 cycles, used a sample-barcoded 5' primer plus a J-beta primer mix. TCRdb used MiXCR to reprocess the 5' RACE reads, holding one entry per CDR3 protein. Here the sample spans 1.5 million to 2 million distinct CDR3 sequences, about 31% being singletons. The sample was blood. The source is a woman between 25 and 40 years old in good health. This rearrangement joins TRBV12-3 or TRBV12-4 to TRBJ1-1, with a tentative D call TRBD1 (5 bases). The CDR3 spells CASSPRATNTEAFF. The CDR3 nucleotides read TGTGCCAGCAGTCCCAGGGCCACCAACACTGAAGCTTTCTTT.